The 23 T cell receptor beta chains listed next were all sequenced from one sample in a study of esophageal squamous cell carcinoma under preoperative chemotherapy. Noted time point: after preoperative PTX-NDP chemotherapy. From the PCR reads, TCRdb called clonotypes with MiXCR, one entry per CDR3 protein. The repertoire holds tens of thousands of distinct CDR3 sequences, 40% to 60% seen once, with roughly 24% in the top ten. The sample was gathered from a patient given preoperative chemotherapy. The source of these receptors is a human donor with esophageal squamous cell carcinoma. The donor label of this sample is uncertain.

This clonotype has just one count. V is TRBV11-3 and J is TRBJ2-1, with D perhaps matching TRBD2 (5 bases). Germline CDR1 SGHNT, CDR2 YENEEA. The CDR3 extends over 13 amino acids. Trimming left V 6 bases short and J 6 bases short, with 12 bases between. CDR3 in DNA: TGTGCCAGCAGGCTGGCGGGCCTCAATGAGCAGTTCTTC. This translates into CASRLAGLNEQFF.

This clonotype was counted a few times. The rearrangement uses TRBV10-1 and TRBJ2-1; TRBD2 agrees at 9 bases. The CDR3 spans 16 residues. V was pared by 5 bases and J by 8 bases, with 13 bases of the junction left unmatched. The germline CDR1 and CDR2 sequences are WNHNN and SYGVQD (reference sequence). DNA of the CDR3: TGCGCCAGCAGTTTCGGTACGATAGCGGGAGTGTATGAGCAGTTCTTC. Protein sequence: CASSFGTIAGVYEQFF.

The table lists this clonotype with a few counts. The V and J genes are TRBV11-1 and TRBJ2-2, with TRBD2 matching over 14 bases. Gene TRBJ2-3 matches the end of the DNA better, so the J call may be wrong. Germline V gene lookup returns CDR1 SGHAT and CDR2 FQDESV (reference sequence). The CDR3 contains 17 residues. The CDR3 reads CASSLGTSGRNTGEQYF. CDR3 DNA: TGTGCCAGCAGCTTAGGGACTAGCGGGAGGAACACCGGGGAGCAGTATTTT.

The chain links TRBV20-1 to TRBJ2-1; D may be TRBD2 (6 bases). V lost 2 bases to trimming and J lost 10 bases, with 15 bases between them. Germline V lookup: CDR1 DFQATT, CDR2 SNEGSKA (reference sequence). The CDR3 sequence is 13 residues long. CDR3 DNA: TGCAGTGCTAGACCCCCCGGCCGGGGGGAGCAGTTCTTC. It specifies CSARPPGRGEQFF.

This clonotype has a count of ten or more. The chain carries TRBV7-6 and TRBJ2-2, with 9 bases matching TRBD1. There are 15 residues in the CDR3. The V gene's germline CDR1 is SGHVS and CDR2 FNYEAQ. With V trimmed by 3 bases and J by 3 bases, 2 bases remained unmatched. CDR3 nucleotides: TGTGCCAGCAGCTTGGGACAGGGCTACACCGGGGAGCTGTTTTTT. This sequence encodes CASSLGQGYTGELFF.

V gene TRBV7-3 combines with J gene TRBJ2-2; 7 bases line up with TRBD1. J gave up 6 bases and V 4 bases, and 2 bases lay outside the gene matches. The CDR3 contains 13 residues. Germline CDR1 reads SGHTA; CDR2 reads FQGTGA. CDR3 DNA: TGTGCCAGCAGCTCAACAGGGGCCGGGGAGCTGTTTTTT. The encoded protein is CASSSTGAGELFF.

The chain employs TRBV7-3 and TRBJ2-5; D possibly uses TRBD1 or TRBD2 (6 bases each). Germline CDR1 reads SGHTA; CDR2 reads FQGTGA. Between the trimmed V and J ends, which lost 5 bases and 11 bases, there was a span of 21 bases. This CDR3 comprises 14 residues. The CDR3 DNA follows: TGTGCCAGCAGCCAACAGGCAGGGGAGGCGGCGCAGTACTTC. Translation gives CASSQQAGEAAQYF.

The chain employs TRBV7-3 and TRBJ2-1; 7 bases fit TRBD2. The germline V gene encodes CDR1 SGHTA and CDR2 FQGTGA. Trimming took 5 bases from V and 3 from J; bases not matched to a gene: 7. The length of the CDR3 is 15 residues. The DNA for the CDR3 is TGTGCCAGCAGCATAGCTAGCGGAGACTACAATGAGCAGTTCTTC. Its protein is CASSIASGDYNEQFF.

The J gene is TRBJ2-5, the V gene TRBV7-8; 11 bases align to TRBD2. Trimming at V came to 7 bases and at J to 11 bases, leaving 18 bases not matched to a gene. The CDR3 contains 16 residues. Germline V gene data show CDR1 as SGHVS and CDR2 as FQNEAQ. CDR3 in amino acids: CASTGLAGGADDTQYF. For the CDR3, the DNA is TGTGCCAGCACGGGGCTAGCGGGGGGTGCCGATGATACGCAGTACTTC.

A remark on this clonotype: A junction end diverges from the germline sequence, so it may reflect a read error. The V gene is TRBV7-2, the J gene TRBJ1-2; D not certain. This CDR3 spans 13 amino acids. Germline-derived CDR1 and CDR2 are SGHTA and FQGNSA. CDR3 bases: TGTGCCAGCAGCTTCGGATCTAACTATGGATCCACCTTT. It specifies CASSFGSNYGSTF.

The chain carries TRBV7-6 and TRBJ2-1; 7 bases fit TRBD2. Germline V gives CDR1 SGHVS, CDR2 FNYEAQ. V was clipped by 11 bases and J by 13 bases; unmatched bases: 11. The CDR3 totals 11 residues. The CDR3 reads CAFGEGETQFF. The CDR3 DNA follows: TGTGCCTTTGGGGAGGGTGAGACCCAGTTCTTC.

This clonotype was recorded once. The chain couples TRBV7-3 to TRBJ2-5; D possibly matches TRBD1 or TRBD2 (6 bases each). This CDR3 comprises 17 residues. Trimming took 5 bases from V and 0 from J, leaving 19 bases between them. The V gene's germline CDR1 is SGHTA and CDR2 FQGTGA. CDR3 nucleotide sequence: TGTGCCAGCAGCCCAGGGACTGGGGGCCGTGACCAAGAGACCCAGTACTTC. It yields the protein CASSPGTGGRDQETQYF.

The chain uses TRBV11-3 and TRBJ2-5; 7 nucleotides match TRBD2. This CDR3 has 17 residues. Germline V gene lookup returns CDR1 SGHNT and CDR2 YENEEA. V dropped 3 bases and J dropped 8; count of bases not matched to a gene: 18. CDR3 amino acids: CASSLGAGGGNLDTQYF. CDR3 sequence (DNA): TGTGCCAGCAGCTTGGGAGCCGGGGGAGGGAACCTAGATACCCAGTACTTC.

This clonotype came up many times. CDR3 coding DNA: TGTGCCAGCAGCGCCCCCTGGGAGACCCAGTACTTC. This codes for CASSAPWETQYF. The chain links TRBV7-8 to TRBJ2-5, with D uncertain. Trimming took off 5 bases at V and 5 bases at J, with 9 bases between the two ends. Germline CDR1 reads SGHVS; CDR2 reads FQNEAQ. The CDR3 runs 12 residues.

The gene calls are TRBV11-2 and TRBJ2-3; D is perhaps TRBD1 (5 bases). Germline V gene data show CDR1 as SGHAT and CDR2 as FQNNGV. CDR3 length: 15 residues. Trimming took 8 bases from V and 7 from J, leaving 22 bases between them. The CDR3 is CASVLGAWAKNTQYF. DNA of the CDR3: TGTGCCAGCGTCTTAGGGGCGTGGGCCAAAAATACGCAGTATTTT.

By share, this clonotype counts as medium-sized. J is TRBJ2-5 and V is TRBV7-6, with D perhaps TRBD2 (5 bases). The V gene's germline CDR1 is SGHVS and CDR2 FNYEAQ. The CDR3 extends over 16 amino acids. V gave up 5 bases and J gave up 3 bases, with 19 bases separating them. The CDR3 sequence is CASSPSGWQPEETQYF. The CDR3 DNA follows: TGTGCCAGCAGCCCCTCGGGATGGCAACCTGAAGAGACCCAGTACTTC.

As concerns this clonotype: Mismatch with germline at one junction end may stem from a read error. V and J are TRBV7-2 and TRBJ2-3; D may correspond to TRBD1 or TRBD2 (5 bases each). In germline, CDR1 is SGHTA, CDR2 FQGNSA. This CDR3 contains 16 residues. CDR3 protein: CASRLLGRVVKDTQYF. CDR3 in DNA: TGTGCCAGCCGCTTACTGGGGCGGGTTGTCAAAGATACGCAGTATTTT.

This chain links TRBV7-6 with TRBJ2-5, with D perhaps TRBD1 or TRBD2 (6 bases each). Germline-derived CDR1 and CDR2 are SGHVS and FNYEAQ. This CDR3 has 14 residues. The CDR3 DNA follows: TGTGCGGGGCTCGGGGGCCGTGACCAAGAGACCCAGTACTTC. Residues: CAGLGGRDQETQYF.

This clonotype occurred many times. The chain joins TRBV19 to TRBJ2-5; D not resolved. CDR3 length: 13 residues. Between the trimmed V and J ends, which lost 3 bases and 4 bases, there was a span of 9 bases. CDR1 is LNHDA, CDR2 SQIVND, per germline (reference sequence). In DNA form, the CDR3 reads TGTGCCAGTAGTATGGGATCCGGAGAGACCCAGTACTTC. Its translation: CASSMGSGETQYF.

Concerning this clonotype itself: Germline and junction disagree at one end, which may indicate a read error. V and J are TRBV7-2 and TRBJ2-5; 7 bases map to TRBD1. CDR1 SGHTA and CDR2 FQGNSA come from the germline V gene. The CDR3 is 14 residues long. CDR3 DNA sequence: TGTGCCAGCAGCTTGACAGGGAACGTAGAGACCCAGCTTTTC. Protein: CASSLTGNVETQLF.

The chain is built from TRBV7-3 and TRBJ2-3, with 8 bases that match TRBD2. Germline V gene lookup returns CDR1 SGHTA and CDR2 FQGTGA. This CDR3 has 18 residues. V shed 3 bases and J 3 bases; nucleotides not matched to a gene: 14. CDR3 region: CASSLGRSGSGRTDTQYF. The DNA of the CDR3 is TGTGCCAGCAGCTTGGGAAGGAGTGGGAGCGGGAGAACAGATACGCAGTATTTT.

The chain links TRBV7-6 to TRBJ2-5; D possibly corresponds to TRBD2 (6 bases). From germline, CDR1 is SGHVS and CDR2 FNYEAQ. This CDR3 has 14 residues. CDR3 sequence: CAGSAGRDQETQYF. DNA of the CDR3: TGTGCGGGGAGCGCGGGGCGGGACCAAGAGACCCAGTACTTC. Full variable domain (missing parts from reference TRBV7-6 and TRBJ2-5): GAGVSQSPRYKVTKRGQDVALRCDPISGHVSLYWYRQALGQGPEFLTYFNYEAQQDKSGLPNDRFSAERPEGSISTLTIQRTEQRDSAMYRCAGSAGRDQETQYFGPGTRLLVL.

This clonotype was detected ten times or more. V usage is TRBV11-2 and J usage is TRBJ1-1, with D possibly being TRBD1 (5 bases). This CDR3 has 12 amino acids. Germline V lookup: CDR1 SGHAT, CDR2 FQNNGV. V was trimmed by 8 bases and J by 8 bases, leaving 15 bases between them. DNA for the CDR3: TGTGCCAGCGCCCGGGACCGGGTCGAAGCTTTCTTT. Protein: CASARDRVEAFF.